The TCR beta chain described here comes from a study of OX40 agonist ivuxolimab in advanced cancers. V shed 0 bases and J shed 7 bases, with 12 bases lying between them. CDR1 LNHNV and CDR2 YYDKDF come from the germline V gene (reference sequence). There are 15 residues in the CDR3. TCRdb's copy holds only in-frame clones and misses some; the assay was immunoSEQ multiplex PCR. The profile shows some 80,000 clones, 88% of them singletons. In its sample, this clone was seen a few times. The chain carries TRBV15 and TRBJ1-4; D is uncertain. The material sequenced was CD4+ or CD8+ T cells sorted from blood, taken in a trial of the OX40 agonist ivuxolimab. This sequence originates from an adult with an advanced solid tumor such as melanoma, head and neck, liver or kidney cancer. CDR3 coding DNA: TGTGCCACCAGCAGAGATGGCGGGCCGAGTGAAAAACTGTTTTTT. Translation: CATSRDGGPSEKLFF.